The TCR beta chain under discussion was sequenced for a study of blood T cell repertoires in COVID-19 (dated by TCRdb to the early 2020s). About the study as a whole: The collaborator samples originated in the United States, Italy and Spain and spanned the acute and convalescent phases of COVID-19. The samples were drawn from two sources: the first 160 participants of the ongoing ImmuneRACE study, and 1,200 or so subjects contributed by 6 global collaborators. A de-identified subject ID, COVID-19 status, age in years and sex were almost always included in the sample metadata. The material from the prospective study consisted of cDNA or gDNA derived from T cells, B-cell-depleted T cells, or PBMCs. A freely available public database, intended as a resource for researchers studying the immune response to SARS-CoV-2, is where the repertoires were released. Where available, HLA class I and class II types were taken from metadata supplied by the sample provider and were not determined by assay-based typing. The dataset comprised deeply sampled blood TCRbeta repertoires from subjects exposed to, actively infected with, or recovered from COVID-19. Points the paper makes about the study in general: The amount of clinical and demographic metadata varied by source and participant and was provided uncurated.

On this clone itself: This clone's antigen is unknown. The record has no base qualities; no much larger clone is one base away.

In Seattle, one collaborating source enrolled patients while the infection was active and tracked those patients longitudinally over the course of disease. Whole blood was collected in K2EDTA tubes by collaborating institutions according to the institutions' own protocols. For TCRbeta analysis, collaborators shipped samples in one of three forms: frozen whole blood, isolated PBMCs, or DNA extracted from either of those sample types. Spanning cysteine to phenylalanine, the CDR3 consists of 11 amino acids. Left in the record is the CDR3 DNA by itself, 33 bases read in frame from the first base. CDR1 and CDR2, looked up from the germline V gene, are MNHEY and SVGAGI. Trimming removed 10 bases from V and 5 bases from J, leaving 11 bases between the germline ends. TCRbeta CDR3 regions were amplified from genomic DNA using the immunoSEQ Assay, a bias-controlled multiplex PCR. Under the source paper's analysis protocol: Within the assay, amplification of reference gene primers was used to estimate how many nucleated cells each sample contained. Sequence reads were collapsed and filtered to measure the absolute abundance of every unique TCRbeta CDR3 rearrangement. Productive Simpson clonality was computed per sample as the square root of Simpson's diversity index over productive rearrangements. Here the immuneACCESS table is served through TCRdb, limited to in-frame sequences with V and J called. Missing clones are a known gap in these copies; in checked studies unresolved V genes cover under half, and the rest lacks a known reason. The V and J calls and clone size come from that table; D and trimming were worked out from the DNA. Within this sample are roughly 160,000 clones, with 79% of them counted one time only. The ten largest make up 8.1% of the sample.

The sample consisted of peripheral blood. This chain joins TRBV6-5 to TRBJ1-2; tentative D gene TRBD1, with 6 bases matching. The TCR was taken from a woman in her sixties with COVID-19, enrolled during active disease. DNA sequence: TGTGCCACCCGAGGGGGTTATGGCTACACCTTC. Its protein is CATRGGYGYTF.